This T cell receptor (beta chain) is from a study of T cell responses to AZD1222 COVID-19 vaccine. Sequencing was performed with immunoSEQ multiplex PCR; in TCRdb, only in-frame clones are kept and a portion is missing. Of 90,000 to 95,000 clones listed, more than 75% were seen once; the top ten hold about 10%. The CDR3 is 14 residues long. V shed 1 base, J shed 5 bases, and the junction held 4 bases outside the gene matches. Germline V gene sequence: CDR1 PRHDT, CDR2 FYEKMQ (reference sequence). The chain recombines TRBV13 with TRBJ2-5, with 7 bases aligning to TRBD1. This clonotype was sampled from an adult in good health. Here the sequenced sample was peripheral blood, taken on day 0 of AZD1222 vaccination. The CDR3 nucleotides are TGTGCCAGCAGCTTAGAGGGGGCGCGGGAGACCCAGTACTTC. This encodes CASSLEGARETQYF.